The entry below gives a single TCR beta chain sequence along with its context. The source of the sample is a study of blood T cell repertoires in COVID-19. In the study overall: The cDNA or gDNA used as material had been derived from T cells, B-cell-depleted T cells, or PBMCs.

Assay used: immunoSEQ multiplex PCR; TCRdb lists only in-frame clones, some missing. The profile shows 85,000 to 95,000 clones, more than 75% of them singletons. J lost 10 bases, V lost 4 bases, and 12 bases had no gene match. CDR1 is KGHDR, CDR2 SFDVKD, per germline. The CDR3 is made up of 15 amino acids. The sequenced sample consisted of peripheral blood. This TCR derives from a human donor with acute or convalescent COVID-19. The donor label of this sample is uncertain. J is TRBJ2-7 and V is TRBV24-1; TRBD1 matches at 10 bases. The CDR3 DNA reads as TGTGCCACCAGTGACCAGACAGGGGGCCAGTACGGACAGTACTTC. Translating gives CATSDQTGGQYGQYF.